This passage covers 21 T cell receptor beta chains from one sample sequenced in a study of CD8 T cells in ankylosing spondylitis. Study observations and caveats: In ankylosing spondylitis blood, a motif of seven to nine highly homologous TCR beta variants appeared characteristic.

TCRdb fed the 5' RACE reads into MiXCR, producing one record per CDR3 protein. The table shows around 450,000 distinct CDR3 sequences, with roughly 27% occurring only once. The antigens these receptors bind are not known. Sequenced: blood, either unsorted or a sorted T cell fraction (not recorded which). The source is a male donor with ankylosing spondylitis.

This clonotype has more than one count but fewer than ten. The chain combines TRBV15 with TRBJ2-3; D gene unclear. The germline V gene encodes CDR1 LNHNV and CDR2 YYDKDF (reference sequence). This CDR3 region has 13 residues. V dropped 3 bases and J dropped 4 bases, with 8 bases sitting between them. For the CDR3, the DNA is TGTGCCACCAGCAGGCCCCCATCAGATACGCAGTATTTT. This translates into CATSRPPSDTQYF.

The chain carries TRBV29-1 and TRBJ2-3; no firm D call. Per the germline V gene, CDR1 is SQVTM and CDR2 is ANQGSEA. CDR3 length: 15 amino acids. Between the trimmed V and J ends, which lost 7 bases and 1 base, there was a span of 18 bases. CDR3 sequence reads: CSARSVLIGTDTQYF. As DNA, the CDR3 is TGCAGCGCCCGGTCGGTACTGATCGGCACAGATACGCAGTATTTT.

V is TRBV5-1 and J is TRBJ2-2; D not certain. With 0 bases removed from V and 0 bases from J, the gap between germline ends came to 9 bases. This CDR3 contains 16 residues. The germline CDR1 and CDR2 sequences are SGHRS and YFSETQ. The CDR3 DNA reads as TGCGCCAGCAGCTTGGGGTTTAGCTCGAACACCGGGGAGCTGTTTTTT. Translating it yields CASSLGFSSNTGELFF.

This clonotype was counted ten times or more. V and J are TRBV7-2 and TRBJ1-5, with a tentative D call TRBD1 (6 bases). The CDR3 runs to 14 residues. V was clipped by 2 bases and J by 7 bases, with 12 bases between them. CDR1 and CDR2 from the germline V gene are SGHTA and FQGNSA. The CDR3 protein is CASSLTGGSQPQHF. For the CDR3, the DNA is TGTGCCAGCAGCTTAACGGGGGGCTCACAGCCCCAGCATTTT.

The chain is built from TRBV20-1 and TRBJ2-3, with D uncertain. Trimming stripped 6 bases from V and 1 base from J, with 14 bases between. This CDR3 comprises 14 residues. Germline V gene data show CDR1 as DFQATT and CDR2 as SNEGSKA (reference sequence). The CDR3 reads CSAEPASGTDTQYF. The CDR3 region has the DNA TGCAGTGCCGAGCCAGCTTCCGGCACAGATACGCAGTATTTT.

The chain has TRBV6-1 and TRBJ2-3; the D is unclear. CDR1 is MNHNS, CDR2 SASEGT, per germline. The CDR3 runs 14 residues. Between the trimmed V and J ends, which lost 6 bases and 0 bases, there was a span of 10 bases. The CDR3 sequence is CASRKTVSTDTQYF. The CDR3 DNA follows: TGTGCCAGCAGGAAGACGGTTAGCACAGATACGCAGTATTTT.

The gene calls are TRBV18 and TRBJ2-5, with 11 bases fitting TRBD2. This CDR3 has 16 residues. V gave up 5 bases and J gave up 1 base; unmatched junction bases: 6. The germline V gene encodes CDR1 KGHSH and CDR2 LQKENI. The CDR3 nucleotides read TGTGCCAGCTCATCACTAGCGGGAGACCTCCAAGAGACCCAGTACTTC. Translation: CASSSLAGDLQETQYF.

The chain carries TRBV3-1 and TRBJ2-7; TRBD1 matches 7 bases. CDR3 length: 13 residues. Per the germline V gene, CDR1 is LGHDT and CDR2 is YNNKEL (reference sequence). V gave up 1 base and J gave up 9 bases; unmatched junction bases: 6. CDR3 sequence reads: CASSQGTGSWQYF. The DNA for the CDR3 is TGTGCCAGCAGCCAAGGGACAGGCAGCTGGCAGTACTTC.

The table lists this clonotype with many counts. The chain uses TRBV2 and TRBJ2-5; D call uncertain. Deletions cut 3 bases from V and 2 bases from J, with 7 bases between. This CDR3 is built from 13 residues. CDR1 is SNHLY, CDR2 FYNNEI, per germline. CDR3 sequence (DNA): TGTGCCAGCAGTGACGTTGGGCAAGAGACCCAGTACTTC. Its translation: CASSDVGQETQYF. Full variable domain (outside the CDR3, taken from reference TRBV2 and TRBJ2-5): EPEVTQTPSHQVTQMGQEVILRCVPISNHLYFYWYRQILGQKVEFLVSFYNNEISEKSEIFDDQFSVERPDGSNFTLKIRSTKLEDSAMYFCASSDVGQETQYFGPGTRLLVL.

This clonotype was detected only a few times. V is TRBV10-1 and J is TRBJ1-5, with D unclear. The V gene's germline CDR1 is WNHNN and CDR2 SYGVQD (reference sequence). The CDR3 contains 14 residues. The ends were cut back, 2 bases at V and 3 bases at J, with 8 bases in the middle. CDR3 bases: TGCGCCAGCAGTGAGGGCCAGATCAATCAGCCCCAGCATTTT. Translated: CASSEGQINQPQHF.

About this clonotype: No DNA is shown, since the ends of the CDR3 on it are uncertain; the CDR3 is the one TCRdb lists. J is TRBJ1-5 and V is TRBV7-2. The CDR3 is 13 residues long, ends included. Germline CDR1 and CDR2: SGHTA and FQGNSA. The CDR3 spells CASSSSDHQPQHF.

The chain uses TRBV6-1 and TRBJ2-3; 7 bases agree with TRBD1. CDR1 and CDR2 from the germline V gene are MNHNS and SASEGT. The V segment lost 6 bases and the J segment 2 bases; nucleotides outside the gene matches: 8. This CDR3 has 15 amino acids. The CDR3 DNA reads as TGTGCCAGCAGCGCAGGGGGTTCCTACACAGATACGCAGTATTTT. This sequence encodes CASSAGGSYTDTQYF.

The rearrangement links TRBV12-3 or TRBV12-4 to TRBJ1-1; 7 bases are a match to TRBD1. J was trimmed by 5 bases and V by 5 bases; bases with no gene match: 8. CDR3 length equals 14 residues. CDR3 sequence: CASSLTGVTTEAFF. CDR3 nucleotide sequence: TGTGCCAGCAGTCTAACAGGGGTAACAACTGAAGCTTTCTTT.

The V and J genes are TRBV7-9 and TRBJ2-1; D may be TRBD1 (6 bases). V shed 10 bases and J shed 10 bases, with 17 bases lying between them. Germline CDR1 reads SEHNR; CDR2 reads FQNEAQ (reference sequence). This CDR3 is 12 amino acids long. The CDR3 spells CATTPTGQEQFF. The CDR3 bases are TGTGCCACTACCCCGACAGGACAAGAGCAGTTCTTC. Using reference TRBV7-9 and TRBJ2-1 for the parts outside the CDR3, the full variable domain is DTGVSQNPRHKITKRGQNVTFRCDPISEHNRLYWYRQTLGQGPEFLTYFQNEAQLEKSRLLSDRFSAERPKGSFSTLEIQRTEQGDSAMYLCATTPTGQEQFFGPGTRLTVL.

The chain uses TRBV11-2 and TRBJ1-4; D is unclear. The germline V gene encodes CDR1 SGHAT and CDR2 FQNNGV. Trimming took off 5 bases at V and 7 bases at J, with 14 bases between the two ends. This CDR3 has 14 amino acids. CDR3 region: CASSPGVRGEKLFF. CDR3 DNA sequence: TGTGCCAGCAGCCCAGGCGTTCGCGGTGAAAAACTGTTTTTT.

The chain combines TRBV7-6 with TRBJ2-3, with D possibly called TRBD1 or TRBD2 (5 bases each). This CDR3 has 14 amino acids. V lost 5 bases, J lost 5 bases, and 14 bases lay in between. Germline CDR1 reads SGHVS; CDR2 reads FNYEAQ. The CDR3, as DNA: TGTGCCAGCAGCCGTGGGGGTTTTGAAGATACGCAGTATTTT. The encoded protein is CASSRGGFEDTQYF.

The chain employs TRBV5-1 and TRBJ2-7; tentatively, D is TRBD2 (6 bases). The germline V and J ends were trimmed by 4 bases and 7 bases, with 15 bases remaining between them. Germline-derived CDR1 and CDR2 are SGHRS and YFSETQ. CDR3 size: 13 residues. The CDR3 here is CASSRDFGGEQYV. The CDR3 DNA reads as TGCGCCAGCAGCCGGGATTTCGGGGGTGAGCAGTACGTC.

The CDR3 protein is CASSLALAGAEQFF. CDR3 coding DNA: TGTGCCAGCAGCTTAGCATTAGCGGGAGCTGAGCAGTTCTTC. The J gene is TRBJ2-1, the V gene TRBV7-2; 9 nucleotides match TRBD2. Germline V gene lookup returns CDR1 SGHTA and CDR2 FQGNSA. The CDR3 is 14 amino acids. Losses at the gene ends were 0 bases for V and 9 bases for J; bases not matched to a gene: 3.

This clonotype was counted a few times. The rearrangement uses TRBV5-1 and TRBJ1-2; 8 nucleotides line up with TRBD1. The CDR3 contains 15 residues. The junction had 3 bases not matched to a gene; V was cut back by 0 bases and J by 2 bases. Germline CDR1 is SGHRS and CDR2 is YFSETQ. This CDR3 reads CASSLADRENYGYTF. DNA of the CDR3: TGCGCCAGCAGCTTGGCGGACAGGGAGAACTATGGCTACACCTTC.

In this sample, this clonotype turned up a few times. The rearrangement joins TRBV24-1 to TRBJ2-1, with a weak D call TRBD2 (6 bases). The V end lost 9 bases, the J end lost 5 bases, and 19 bases lay between the germline ends. The CDR3 consists of 15 residues. Looked up from germline, CDR1 is KGHDR and CDR2 is SFDVKD. The CDR3 here is CATSPGGRSHNEQFF. DNA for the CDR3: TGTGCCACCTCCCCTGGGGGGAGGTCACACAATGAGCAGTTCTTC.

The V and J genes are TRBV27 and TRBJ1-2; possibly TRBD1 for D (6 bases). With 5 bases removed from V and 0 bases from J, the gap between germline ends came to 13 bases. The length of the CDR3 is 15 residues. Germline V CDR1 and CDR2: MNHEY, SMNVEV (reference sequence). The chain's CDR3 is CASSPDSAPNYGYTF. The CDR3 region has the DNA TGTGCCAGCAGTCCGGACAGCGCACCTAACTATGGCTACACCTTC.